The source of this T cell receptor beta chain is a study of T cells in Graves' hyperthyroidism and ophthalmopathy. Notes on the study in general: Among clonotypes expanded in thyroid above 0.001, most were also found in blood.

This clonotype was recorded a few times. Its cognate antigen is unknown. Relative to the germline gene, one junction end is altered; a read error may explain this. Amplification yielded TCR beta CDR3 regions, with RNA transcripts as the source. The HTBI primer set was used in a first-round RT-PCR of the TCR CDR3. In TCRdb, the multiplex PCR reads were re-called with MiXCR into one record per CDR3 protein. This table holds 500,000 to 700,000 distinct CDR3 sequences, approximately 16% found once. The CDR3 runs to 16 residues. Germline CDR1 MNHNS, CDR2 SASEGT. Graves' hyperthyroidism without ophthalmopathy progression within 18 months was termed stable.

This TCR derives from a woman aged 18-29 years with Graves' hyperthyroidism. The rearrangement uses TRBV6-1 and TRBJ2-7; weak D call: TRBD2 (5 bases). Sequencing was done on a sample of blood. For the CDR3, the DNA is TGTGCCAGCAGTCCCGACTCTAGCCTTTCCTTCTACGAACAGTACTTC. Its protein product is CASSPDSSLSFYEQYF.